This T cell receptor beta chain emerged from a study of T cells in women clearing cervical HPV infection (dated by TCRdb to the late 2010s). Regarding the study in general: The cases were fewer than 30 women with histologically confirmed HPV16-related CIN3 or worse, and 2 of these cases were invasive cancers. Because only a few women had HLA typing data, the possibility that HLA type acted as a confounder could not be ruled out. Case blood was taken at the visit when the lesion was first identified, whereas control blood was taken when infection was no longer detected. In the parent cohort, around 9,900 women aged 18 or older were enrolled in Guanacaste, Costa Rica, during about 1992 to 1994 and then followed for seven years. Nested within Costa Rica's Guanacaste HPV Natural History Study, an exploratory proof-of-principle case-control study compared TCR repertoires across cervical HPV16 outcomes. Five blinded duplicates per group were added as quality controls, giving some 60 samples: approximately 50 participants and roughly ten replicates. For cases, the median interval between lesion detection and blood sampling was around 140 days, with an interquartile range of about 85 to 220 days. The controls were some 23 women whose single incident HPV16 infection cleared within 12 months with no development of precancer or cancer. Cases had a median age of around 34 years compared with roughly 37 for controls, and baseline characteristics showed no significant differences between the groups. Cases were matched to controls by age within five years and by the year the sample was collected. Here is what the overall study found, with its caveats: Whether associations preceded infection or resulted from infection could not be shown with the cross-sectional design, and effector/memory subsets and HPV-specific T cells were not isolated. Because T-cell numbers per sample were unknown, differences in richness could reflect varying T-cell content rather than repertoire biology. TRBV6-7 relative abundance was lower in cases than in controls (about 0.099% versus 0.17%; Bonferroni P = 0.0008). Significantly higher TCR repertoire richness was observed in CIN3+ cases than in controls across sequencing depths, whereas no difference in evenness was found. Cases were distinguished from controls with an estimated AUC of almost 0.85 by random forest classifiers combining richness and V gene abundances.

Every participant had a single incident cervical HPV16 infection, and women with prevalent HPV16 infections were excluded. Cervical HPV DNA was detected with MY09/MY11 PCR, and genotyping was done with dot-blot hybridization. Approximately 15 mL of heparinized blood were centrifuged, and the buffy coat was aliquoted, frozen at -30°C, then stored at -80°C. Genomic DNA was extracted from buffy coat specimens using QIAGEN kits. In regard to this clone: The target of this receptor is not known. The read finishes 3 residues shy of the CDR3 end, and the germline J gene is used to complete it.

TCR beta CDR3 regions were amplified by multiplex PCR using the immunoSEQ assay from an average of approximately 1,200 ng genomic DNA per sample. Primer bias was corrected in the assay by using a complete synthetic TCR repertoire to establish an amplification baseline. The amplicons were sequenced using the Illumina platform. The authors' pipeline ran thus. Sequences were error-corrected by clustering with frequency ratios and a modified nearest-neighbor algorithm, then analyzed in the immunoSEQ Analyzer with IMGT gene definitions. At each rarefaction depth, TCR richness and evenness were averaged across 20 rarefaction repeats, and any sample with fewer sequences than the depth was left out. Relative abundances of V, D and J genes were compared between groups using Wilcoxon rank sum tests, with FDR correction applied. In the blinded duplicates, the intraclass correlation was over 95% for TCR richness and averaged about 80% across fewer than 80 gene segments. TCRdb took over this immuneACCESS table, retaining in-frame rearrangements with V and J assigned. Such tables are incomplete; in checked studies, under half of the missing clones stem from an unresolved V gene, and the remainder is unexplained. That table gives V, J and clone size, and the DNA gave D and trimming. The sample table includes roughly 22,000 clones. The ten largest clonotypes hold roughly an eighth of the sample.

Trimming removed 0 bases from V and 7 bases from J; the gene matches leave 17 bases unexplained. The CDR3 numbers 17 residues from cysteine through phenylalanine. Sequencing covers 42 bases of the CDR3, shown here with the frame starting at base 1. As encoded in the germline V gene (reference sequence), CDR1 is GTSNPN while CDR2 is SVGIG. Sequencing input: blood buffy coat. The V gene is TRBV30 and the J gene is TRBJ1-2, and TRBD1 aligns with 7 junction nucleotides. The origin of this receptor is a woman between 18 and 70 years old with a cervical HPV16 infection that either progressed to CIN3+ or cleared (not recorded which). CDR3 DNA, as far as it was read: TGTGCCTGGAGTGTACGCTCGACGGGGAGGGGGCTTCGTGGC. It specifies CAWSVRSTGRGLRG. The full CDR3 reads CAWSVRSTGRGLRGYTF.